One sample yielded the 18 T cell receptor beta chains listed below, sequenced in a study of blood T cell repertoires in COVID-19. TCRdb's table, derived via immunoSEQ multiplex PCR, lists solely in-frame clones and lacks some. The data contain about 400,000 clones, 70% to 90% of them singletons. The specimen sequenced was PBMCs or T cells enriched from blood (not recorded which). These receptors were collected from a woman younger than 45 with acute COVID-19.

The chain carries TRBV9 and TRBJ2-1, with TRBD2 matching over 13 bases. Germline V lookup: CDR1 SGDLS, CDR2 YYNGEE. The CDR3 consists of 15 residues. V gave up 4 bases and J gave up 8 bases; unmatched junction bases: 6. CDR3 sequence (DNA): TGTGCCAGCAGCTATGGGACTAGCGGGGAATATGAGCAGTTCTTC. Amino acid sequence: CASSYGTSGEYEQFF.

V usage is TRBV6-2 or TRBV6-3 and J usage is TRBJ1-4; D not certain. CDR3 length: 14 amino acids. Germline lookup yields CDR1 MNHEY and CDR2 SVGEGT. V dropped 7 bases and J dropped 5 bases, with 14 bases sitting between them. DNA for the CDR3: TGTGCCAGCAACCCCGGACTGCGGAATGAAAAACTGTTTTTT. Translating it yields CASNPGLRNEKLFF.

The rearrangement links TRBV10-3 to TRBJ2-4; D is perhaps TRBD1 (5 bases). CDR1 is ENHRY, CDR2 SYGVKD, per germline. The CDR3 is made up of 17 amino acids. V dropped 2 bases and J dropped 0 bases, with 14 bases sitting between them. CDR3 residues: CAISETAQGRAKNIQYF. CDR3 bases: TGTGCCATCAGTGAGACCGCGCAGGGTCGAGCCAAAAACATTCAGTACTTC.

V is TRBV27 and J is TRBJ2-1; no reliable D call. The CDR3 length is 15 residues. Between the trimmed V and J ends, which lost 5 bases and 0 bases, there was a span of 11 bases. Looked up from germline, CDR1 is MNHEY and CDR2 is SMNVEV (reference sequence). CDR3 amino acids: CASSAIKSSYNEQFF. The CDR3 nucleotides are TGTGCCAGCAGTGCTATAAAGAGCTCCTACAATGAGCAGTTCTTC.

This chain uses TRBV6-2 or TRBV6-3 with TRBJ1-1; D ambiguous. The germline V gene has CDR1 MNHEY and CDR2 SVGEGT. V was shortened by 6 bases and J by 11 bases, with 19 bases between the two germline ends. The CDR3 extends over 13 amino acids. The CDR3 spells CASSHPGRPEAFF. The CDR3 DNA follows: TGTGCCAGCAGCCACCCTGGTCGCCCCGAGGCTTTCTTT.

This chain links TRBV5-1 with TRBJ1-3; maybe TRBD1 (6 bases). Germline V gives CDR1 SGHRS, CDR2 YFSETQ. V shed 6 bases and J shed 3 bases, with 10 bases lying between them. This CDR3 comprises 13 residues. The CDR3 bases are TGCGCCAGCACAGGGGATTATGGAAACACCATATATTTT. It translates to CASTGDYGNTIYF.

The gene calls are TRBV4-1 and TRBJ1-3; D is unresolved. Germline V lookup: CDR1 MGHRA, CDR2 YSYEKL. The CDR3 is 16 amino acids. V was pared by 4 bases and J by 6 bases, with 19 bases between. The CDR3 loop reads CASSLAEGSGLNTIYF. CDR3 DNA: TGCGCCAGCAGCCTCGCCGAGGGCAGCGGCCTAAACACCATATATTTT.

The chain is built from TRBV7-3 and TRBJ1-1; D not resolved. The CDR3 has 13 residues. The ends were cut back, 5 bases at V and 2 bases at J, with 9 bases in the middle. Germline loops: CDR1 SGHTA, CDR2 FQGTGA. The CDR3 region is CASSVERNTEAFF. CDR3 nucleotide sequence: TGTGCCAGCAGCGTTGAGCGAAACACTGAAGCTTTCTTT.

Concerning this clone itself: At the DNA level, this CDR3 is encoded by other sequences in the same sample as well. The chain combines TRBV18 with TRBJ1-5; D may be TRBD1 (5 bases). Germline loops: CDR1 KGHSH, CDR2 LQKENI. The CDR3 consists of 13 residues. Between the trimmed V and J ends, which lost 0 bases and 7 bases, there was a span of 7 bases. The CDR3 DNA follows: TGTGCCAGCTCACCACCGGGGGGACAGCCCCAGCATTTT. It is translated as CASSPPGGQPQHF.

The CDR3 sequence: CASSKGLAEIYNEQFF. The CDR3 nucleotides read TGTGCCAGTAGCAAAGGACTAGCGGAAATATACAATGAGCAGTTCTTC. The rearrangement uses TRBV19 and TRBJ2-1, with TRBD2 identical over 10 bases. This CDR3 has 16 amino acids. Trimming cost V 6 bases and J 4 bases; bases outside gene matches: 9. The V gene's germline CDR1 is LNHDA and CDR2 SQIVND (reference sequence). The whole variable domain, filled in from reference TRBV19 and TRBJ2-1, reads DGGITQSPKYLFRKEGQNVTLSCEQNLNHDAMYWYRQDPGQGLRLIYYSQIVNDFQKGDIAEGYSVSREKKESFPLTVTSAQKNPTAFYLCASSKGLAEIYNEQFFGPGTRLTVL.

This sequence joins TRBV9 and TRBJ2-4; D uncertain. CDR3 length: 18 residues. Trimming removed 3 bases at V and 0 bases at J, with 19 bases between. The germline CDR1 and CDR2 sequences are SGDLS and YYNGEE. The CDR3 nucleotides read TGTGCCAGCAGCGGTCCCCAGTTCCCTCCCCTAGCCAAAAACATTCAGTACTTC. This codes for CASSGPQFPPLAKNIQYF.

CDR3 loop: CASSFGGSEAFF. The CDR3 DNA is TGTGCCAGCAGTTTTGGGGGGTCTGAAGCTTTCTTT. V is TRBV12-3 or TRBV12-4 and J is TRBJ1-1; D might be TRBD1 (5 bases). Trimming took off 3 bases at V and 6 bases at J, with 8 bases between the two ends. CDR3 length: 12 amino acids.

The rearrangement links TRBV7-2 to TRBJ1-1; TRBD1 might be the D (6 bases). V was clipped by 4 bases and J by 8 bases, with 17 bases between them. Per the germline V gene, CDR1 is SGHTA and CDR2 is FQGNSA. The length of the CDR3 is 14 residues. CDR3 nucleotides: TGTGCCAGCAGCTCCTACCGACAGGCGGCGGAAGCTTTCTTT. This sequence encodes CASSSYRQAAEAFF.

This clone was picked up a small number of times. The chain has TRBV29-1 and TRBJ1-1, with unresolved D. V was shortened by 8 bases and J by 2 bases, with 21 bases between the two germline ends. The CDR3 runs 15 residues. Germline V gene sequence: CDR1 SQVTM, CDR2 ANQGSEA. The CDR3 sequence is CSIRGGREVNTEAFF. CDR3 DNA sequence: TGCAGCATACGAGGTGGGAGGGAAGTCAACACTGAAGCTTTCTTT.

The chain recombines TRBV19 with TRBJ1-6, with TRBD1 as a possible D gene (6 bases). V was trimmed by 3 bases and J by 0 bases, leaving 21 bases between them. Germline lookup yields CDR1 LNHDA and CDR2 SQIVND (reference sequence). This CDR3 has 20 amino acids. The CDR3 loop is CASSITGTRKGSSYNSPLHF. The CDR3 DNA is TGTGCCAGTAGTATTACCGGGACAAGGAAGGGGAGCTCCTATAATTCACCCCTCCACTTT.

This rearrangement joins TRBV29-1 to TRBJ2-1; D not resolved. The CDR3 is made up of 11 amino acids. CDR1 is SQVTM, CDR2 ANQGSEA, per germline. V was pared by 6 bases and J by 9 bases, with 12 bases between. The CDR3 nucleotides read TGCAGCGTATTGCTCCCTATTGAGCAGTTCTTC. Translation: CSVLLPIEQFF.

In this sample, this clone turned up once. The genes are TRBV3-1 (or the pseudogene TRBV3-2) and TRBJ2-2, with D maybe TRBD1 (6 bases). This CDR3 has 15 residues. Germline V CDR1 and CDR2: LGHDT, YNNKEL (reference sequence). The ends were cut back, 7 bases at V and 2 bases at J, with 14 bases in the middle. Written as DNA, the CDR3 is TGTGCCAGCACAGAGGGACACGTTAACACCGGGGAGCTGTTTTTT. Its protein is CASTEGHVNTGELFF.

The chain links TRBV5-6 to TRBJ2-3; no reliable D call. This CDR3 spans 11 amino acids. Trimming stripped 4 bases from V and 3 bases from J, with 3 bases between. CDR1 and CDR2 (germline): SGHDT, YYEEEE. This CDR3 is CASSQTDTQYF. CDR3 nucleotide sequence: TGTGCCAGCAGCCAAACAGATACGCAGTATTTT.